The entry that follows covers one T cell receptor (beta chain) sequence. Its matching antigen is unknown. Germline CDR1 reads SGHAT; CDR2 reads FQNNGV. Trimming pared 4 bases from V and 2 bases from J, leaving 14 bases between. The CDR3 contains 15 residues. Naive CD8 cells, CD45RO-negative and positively selected for CCR7, excluded terminally differentiated effector memory CD45RA+ cells. Sequencing was performed with immunoSEQ multiplex PCR; in TCRdb, only in-frame clones are kept and a portion is missing. Here the sample spans hundreds of thousands of clones, 92% being singletons. The entry originates in a study of shared clonotypes between healthy human individuals. About the study: Aged between 18 and 49, the donors were a couple of women and a few men. General observations from the study: Only blood samples were collected, and tissue repertoires likely differ. A few donors had around 5.5% of their naive CD4 clonotypes in common. Relative to memory subsets, naive subsets generally showed larger estimated richness.

The sample consisted of naive CD8+ T cells sorted from blood. This sequence was found in a man younger than 45 in good health. This chain links TRBV11-2 with TRBJ2-5, with no clear D. Written as DNA, the CDR3 is TGTGCCAGCAGCTCCCCCCTAACGGATCAAGAGACCCAGTACTTC. Protein product: CASSSPLTDQETQYF.